These T cell receptor beta chains were read from a single sample in a study of control samples from healthy donors and cancer patients. Libraries were prepared by immunoSEQ multiplex PCR; TCRdb keeps only in-frame clonotypes and omits some of them. The top ten clones hold about 15% of a sample with roughly 86,000 clones, 91% of them seen once. Sequenced material: blood. The origin of the receptors is a man younger than 45 in good health. CDR3s include the opening cysteine and the closing phenylalanine or tryptophan. A D gene is named only where the DNA matches it firmly. Expanded clones are given a class, and other clones once, few, many or no size at all.

j_gene,len,v_gene,d_gene,abundance,CDR3nt,CDR3aa
TRBJ1-1,18,TRBV4-1,TRBD1,-,TGCGCCAGCAGCCAAGATCGGAGCAGGGGGTTGGGGAACACTGAAGCTTTCTTT,CASSQDRSRGLGNTEAFF
TRBJ1-1,13,TRBV18,-,large,TGTGCCAGCTCACCAACCATGAACACTGAAGCTTTCTTT,CASSPTMNTEAFF
TRBJ2-1,15,TRBV27,TRBD1,-,TGTGCCAGTAAACCCCGGGACAGGACCTACAATGAGCAGTTCTTC,CASKPRDRTYNEQFF
TRBJ2-7,17,TRBV7-2,TRBD2,-,TGTGCCAGCAGCTTCCGCACTAGCGGGGTTAGCTCCTACGAGCAGTACTTC,CASSFRTSGVSSYEQYF
TRBJ1-3,16,TRBV13,TRBD1,once,TGTGCCAGCAGCGTACGACAGGGATTCGGCGGAAACACCATATATTTT,CASSVRQGFGGNTIYF
TRBJ2-1,16,TRBV7-2,TRBD2,-,TGTGCCAGCAGCCTATTGAGCGGGGGGTACTACAATGAGCAGTTCTTC,CASSLLSGGYYNEQFF
TRBJ1-4,15,TRBV19,-,-,TGTGCCAGTAGTATAAAGACAGCAACTAATGAAAAACTGTTTTTT,CASSIKTATNEKLFF
TRBJ2-7,13,TRBV28,TRBD1,-,TGTGCCAGCGGGACAGGGGGCAGTTACGAGCAGTACTTC,CASGTGGSYEQYF
TRBJ1-4,15,TRBV27,-,-,TGTGCCAGCAGTTCCGGGCTTGCAACTAATGAAAAACTGTTTTTT,CASSSGLATNEKLFF
TRBJ2-5,14,TRBV2,TRBD1,-,TGTGCCACAGGGGACAGGGGGAAGAAAGAGACCCAGTACTTC,CATGDRGKKETQYF
TRBJ2-1,12,TRBV12-5,-,-,TGTGCTAGTGGTTTTATTGGGCGGGGCCTTTTCTTC,CASGFIGRGLFF
TRBJ1-1,13,TRBV5-6,-,-,TGTGCCAGCAGCGGAAGACCTAACACTGAAGCTTTCTTT,CASSGRPNTEAFF
TRBJ1-1,17,TRBV9,TRBD1,-,TGTGCCAGCAGCGCTGACAGGGGGAGGATTGAGAACACTGAAGCTTTCTTT,CASSADRGRIENTEAFF
TRBJ2-5,16,TRBV4-1,TRBD2,-,TGCGCCAGCAGCCCGCTTAGCGGGGGGGCTGGGAAGACCCAGTACTTC,CASSPLSGGAGKTQYF
TRBJ1-2,13,TRBV5-4,TRBD1,-,TGTGCCAGCAGCCTGACAGGGTTCTATGGCTACACCTTC,CASSLTGFYGYTF
TRBJ2-7,13,TRBV7-8,-,-,TGTGCCAGCAGCCCCCTCCAGGAGGCCGAGCAGTACTTC,CASSPLQEAEQYF
TRBJ1-2,14,TRBV6-5,-,-,TGTGCCAGCAGCCTGGACCGGGAGCAATATGGCTACACCTTC,CASSLDREQYGYTF
TRBJ1-1,12,TRBV18,TRBD1,-,TGTGCCAGCTCACCAGACAGGGTCGGGGCTTTCTTT,CASSPDRVGAFF
TRBJ2-7,15,TRBV28,TRBD1,-,TGTGCCAGCAGTCGAGCCGGGACAGTCTCCTACGAGCAGTACTTC,CASSRAGTVSYEQYF
TRBJ2-5,13,TRBV29-1,-,few,TGCAGCGTTGAGGGCAGGTTCCAAGAGACCCAGTACTTC,CSVEGRFQETQYF
TRBJ2-7,12,TRBV5-1,TRBD1,-,TGCGCCAGCAGCTTACAGGGGGACGAGCAGTACTTC,CASSLQGDEQYF
TRBJ2-7,14,TRBV19,-,-,TGTGCCAGTAGTATCGGGGTGAGCTCCTACGAGCAGTACTTC,CASSIGVSSYEQYF
TRBJ1-1,11,TRBV20-1,-,-,TGCAGTGCTTTCGGGGGGGCTGAAGCTTTCTTT,CSAFGGAEAFF
TRBJ1-1,21,TRBV28,TRBD1,few,TGTGCCAGCAGTTTGGGCCGGGACAGGGATAAGGGTGGGCGATGGAACACTGAAGCTTTCTTT,CASSLGRDRDKGGRWNTEAFF
TRBJ2-3,12,TRBV2,-,-,TGTGCCAGCAGTGAAACCCCAGATACGCAGTATTTT,CASSETPDTQYF
TRBJ1-5,15,TRBV10-2,TRBD1,-,TGCGCCAGCAGTCCACAGGGGGCTAGCAATCAGCCCCAGCATTTT,CASSPQGASNQPQHF
TRBJ1-1,12,TRBV29-1,-,once,TGCAGCGTTGGTATGGGGAACACTGAAGCTTTCTTT,CSVGMGNTEAFF